These 28 T cell receptor beta chains came from one sample sequenced in a study of T cell clonotyping in hematopoietic cell transplantation. Produced via immunoSEQ multiplex PCR; TCRdb's table is partial and in-frame only. The top ten clones hold 6% to 8% of a sample with about 13,000 clones, over 85% of them seen once. The sequenced sample was PBMCs, obtained 100 days after allogeneic stem cell transplant. The receptors here all came from a female patient aged 50-59 years who had an allogeneic stem cell transplant from an unrelated donor, so the T cells may come from the graft donor. Some clones in this sample may be carry-over from other donors' samples.

The V call is TRBV7-9, the J call TRBJ1-4, with TRBD1 matching 7 bases. V gave up 4 bases and J gave up 6 bases; unmatched junction bases: 17. From germline, CDR1 is SEHNR and CDR2 FQNEAQ (reference sequence). CDR3 size: 18 residues. CDR3 sequence: CASSSAGTAGGYYEKLFF. In nucleotides, the CDR3 is TGTGCCAGCAGCTCCGCCGGGACAGCCGGAGGGTATTATGAAAAACTGTTTTTT.

The rearrangement joins TRBV28 to TRBJ1-2; no firm D call. The germline V gene has CDR1 MDHEN and CDR2 SYDVKM. The CDR3 spans 14 residues. V lost 2 bases and J 5 bases, leaving 12 bases between the germline ends. The CDR3 region has the DNA TGTGCCAGCAGTTTAGCAGACACTTATTATGGCTACACCTTC. Encoded protein: CASSLADTYYGYTF.

This clone was detected a few times. The chain is built from TRBV5-1 and TRBJ2-1, with no clear D. CDR3 length: 12 amino acids. Deletions cut 2 bases from V and 2 bases from J, with 2 bases between. Germline V gene lookup returns CDR1 SGHRS and CDR2 YFSETQ. The CDR3 DNA is TGCGCCAGCAGCTTTACCTACAATGAGCAGTTCTTC. It specifies CASSFTYNEQFF. Full variable domain (rest looked up from reference TRBV5-1 and TRBJ2-1): KAGVTQTPRYLIKTRGQQVTLSCSPISGHRSVSWYQQTPGQGLQFLFEYFSETQRNKGNFPGRFSGRQFSNSRSEMNVSTLELGDSALYLCASSFTYNEQFFGPGTRLTVL.

This chain uses TRBV29-1 with TRBJ2-7; 9 bases map to TRBD1. There are 13 residues in the CDR3. V lost 4 bases and J lost 8; bases outside the gene matches: 9. Per the germline V gene, CDR1 is SQVTM and CDR2 is ANQGSEA. DNA for the CDR3: TGCAGCGTTGGCGGTGGCACAGGGGGCAAGCAGTACTTC. Protein sequence: CSVGGGTGGKQYF.

The chain recombines TRBV7-8 with TRBJ2-7; D unclear. Trimming pared 2 bases from V and 3 bases from J, leaving 8 bases between. Germline CDR1 is SGHVS and CDR2 is FQNEAQ. The CDR3 is 13 amino acids. The CDR3 nucleotides are TGTGCCAGCAGCTTAAATAGAGACTACGAGCAGTACTTC. Translated: CASSLNRDYEQYF.

The chain is built from TRBV6-1 and TRBJ2-3; D call uncertain. The V gene lost 3 bases and the J gene lost 5 bases, with 15 bases spanning the gap. The CDR3 consists of 15 residues. Per the germline V gene, CDR1 is MNHNS and CDR2 is SASEGT. CDR3 region: CASSDWEGLRDTQYF. CDR3 sequence (DNA): TGTGCCAGCAGTGATTGGGAAGGGTTAAGAGATACGCAGTATTTT.

This chain uses TRBV5-1 with TRBJ2-4, with D tentatively TRBD1 (5 bases). The CDR3 has 13 residues. Germline lookup yields CDR1 SGHRS and CDR2 YFSETQ. The V and J ends lost 3 bases and 16 bases respectively, with 20 bases between them. The CDR3 DNA reads as TGCGCCAGCAGCTCCGACTTAGGGGCCCGGTTTTACTTC. Its protein product is CASSSDLGARFYF.

This sequence joins TRBV5-1 and TRBJ1-2; D unresolved. V lost 0 bases and J 1 base, leaving 4 bases between the germline ends. CDR1 SGHRS and CDR2 YFSETQ come from the germline V gene. This CDR3 is built from 13 residues. The CDR3 DNA follows: TGCGCCAGCAGCTTGGACAGTAACTATGGCTACACCTTC. Translating gives CASSLDSNYGYTF.

This clone came up once. This chain links TRBV7-2 with TRBJ1-3; a possible D gene is TRBD1 (5 bases). The CDR3 is made up of 14 amino acids. The germline V gene encodes CDR1 SGHTA and CDR2 FQGNSA. V shed 1 base and J shed 3 bases, with 7 bases lying between them. CDR3 region: CASSLGGVGNTIYF. The CDR3 region has the DNA TGTGCCAGCAGCTTAGGAGGGGTTGGAAACACCATATATTTT.

The CDR3 reads CASSLTRYWGTIDTEAFF. The CDR3 nucleotides read TGTGCCAGCAGCCTAACACGATACTGGGGTACGATCGACACTGAAGCTTTCTTT. V is TRBV14 and J is TRBJ1-1; no clear D. The germline CDR1 and CDR2 sequences are SGHDN and FVKESK. The ends were cut back, 4 bases at V and 3 bases at J, with 24 bases in the middle. The CDR3 runs to 18 residues.

This chain joins TRBV28 and TRBJ2-3; no definite D call. The germline CDR1 and CDR2 sequences are MDHEN and SYDVKM. V dropped 10 bases and J dropped 6 bases, with 14 bases sitting between them. The CDR3 spans 12 residues. Here the CDR3 reads CATFPLVDTQYF. CDR3 coding DNA: TGTGCCACCTTTCCACTGGTCGATACGCAGTATTTT.

The chain combines TRBV15 with TRBJ1-3; D gene unclear. The germline gives CDR1 LNHNV, CDR2 YYDKDF (reference sequence). There are 16 residues in the CDR3. V lost 3 bases, J lost 1 base, and 13 bases lay in between. CDR3 amino acids: CATSRDVVGSGNTIYF. CDR3 sequence (DNA): TGTGCCACCAGCAGGGACGTAGTAGGATCTGGAAACACCATATATTTT.

The chain uses TRBV19 and TRBJ1-5; D possibly corresponds to TRBD1 (6 bases). Germline lookup yields CDR1 LNHDA and CDR2 SQIVND (reference sequence). Deletions cut 5 bases from V and 1 base from J, with 27 bases between. This CDR3 contains 20 residues. CDR3 in amino acids: CASSLSIVGWAGASNQPQHF. In nucleotides, the CDR3 is TGTGCCAGTAGTCTTAGTATAGTAGGATGGGCGGGGGCAAGCAATCAGCCCCAGCATTTT.

The V call is TRBV4-1, the J call TRBJ2-2; 9 nucleotides agree with TRBD2. Germline-derived CDR1 and CDR2 are MGHRA and YSYEKL. The CDR3 has 15 residues. V was pared by 4 bases and J by 6 bases, with 6 bases of the junction left unmatched. The DNA for the CDR3 is TGCGCCAGCAGCCGAAGCGGGGGGACCGCCGGGGAGCTGTTTTTT. Protein sequence: CASSRSGGTAGELFF.

This sequence joins TRBV6-1 and TRBJ2-1; TRBD1 is a possible D gene (6 bases). V lost 2 bases to trimming and J lost 8 bases, with 19 bases between them. CDR3 length equals 16 residues. In germline, CDR1 is MNHNS, CDR2 SASEGT. DNA of the CDR3: TGTGCCAGCAGTGAACGAGAAAGGACAGAGTTCCATGAGCAGTTCTTC. Protein product: CASSERERTEFHEQFF.

The gene calls are TRBV7-9 and TRBJ1-2, with TRBD1 identical over 7 bases. Germline CDR1 is SEHNR and CDR2 is FQNEAQ (reference sequence). The V gene end was trimmed by 8 bases and the J gene end by 8 bases; junction bases not matched to a gene: 11. CDR3 length equals 13 residues. CDR3 amino acids: CASLPTGDDGYTF. CDR3 DNA sequence: TGTGCCAGCTTACCAACAGGGGACGACGGCTACACCTTC.

This clone was detected only once. J is TRBJ2-2 and V is TRBV6-5; 7 bases are shared with TRBD1. The germline CDR1 and CDR2 sequences are MNHEY and SVGAGI. This CDR3 has 14 amino acids. V was pared by 8 bases and J by 4 bases, with 7 bases of the junction left unmatched. This CDR3 reads CASRRTGVTGELFF. CDR3 coding DNA: TGTGCCAGCCGCCGTACAGGGGTCACCGGGGAGCTGTTTTTT.

This chain uses TRBV5-1 with TRBJ1-2; D call uncertain. Germline V CDR1 and CDR2: SGHRS, YFSETQ. Deletions cut 3 bases from V and 0 bases from J, with 9 bases between. There are 14 residues in the CDR3. The CDR3 DNA reads TGCGCCAGCAGCTGGGGATCCTCTAACTATGGCTACACCTTC. This encodes CASSWGSSNYGYTF.

The gene calls are TRBV4-1 and TRBJ1-1; 10 positions agree with TRBD1. Germline values: CDR1 MGHRA, CDR2 YSYEKL. V trimming: 1 base; J trimming: 2 bases; junction bases outside the gene matches: 4. There are 16 residues in the CDR3. In DNA, the CDR3 is TGCGCCAGCAGCCAAGCCGGGACAGGGGCCAACACTGAAGCTTTCTTT. Its protein product is CASSQAGTGANTEAFF.

The chain links TRBV28 to TRBJ1-2, with D possibly being TRBD1 (6 bases). Germline V lookup: CDR1 MDHEN, CDR2 SYDVKM. The CDR3 has 13 amino acids. The V end was cut by 2 bases, the J end by 8 bases, with 12 bases between. The DNA for the CDR3 is TGTGCCAGCAGTTTACCGGACAGCCGAGGCTACACCTTC. Its translation is CASSLPDSRGYTF.

This clone was seen a handful of times. The chain links TRBV5-6 to TRBJ2-1, with 8 bases aligning to TRBD2. Germline V gene sequence: CDR1 SGHDT, CDR2 YYEEEE. The CDR3 covers 15 residues. Germline trimming cut 4 bases from V and 8 bases from J; bases unmatched to any gene: 11. Here the CDR3 DNA reads TGTGCCAGCAGCCCCGAACTAGCGGTCGCTTATGAGCAGTTCTTC. This encodes CASSPELAVAYEQFF.

This clone was counted once. This chain joins TRBV19 and TRBJ1-5, with D unresolved. Trimming pared 6 bases from V and 7 bases from J, leaving 13 bases between. This CDR3 has 13 residues. Germline assignment: CDR1 LNHDA and CDR2 SQIVND (reference sequence). CDR3 bases: TGTGCCAGTAGCCAGGCGCAGGAGCAGCCCCAGCATTTT. Its translation is CASSQAQEQPQHF. Complete variable domain (other parts from reference TRBV19 and TRBJ1-5): DGGITQSPKYLFRKEGQNVTLSCEQNLNHDAMYWYRQDPGQGLRLIYYSQIVNDFQKGDIAEGYSVSREKKESFPLTVTSAQKNPTAFYLCASSQAQEQPQHFGDGTRLSIL.

The gene calls are TRBV7-8 and TRBJ1-5, with D perhaps matching TRBD1 (5 bases). Germline CDR1 SGHVS, CDR2 FQNEAQ. This CDR3 is 14 amino acids long. The V gene lost 4 bases and the J gene lost 1 base, with 8 bases spanning the gap. DNA for the CDR3: TGTGCCAGCAGCTCCAGACAGAGCAATCAGCCCCAGCATTTT. Translated, it gives CASSSRQSNQPQHF. Drawing the rest from reference TRBV7-8 and TRBJ1-5, the complete variable domain is GAGVSQSPRYKVAKRGQDVALRCDPISGHVSLFWYQQALGQGPEFLTYFQNEAQLDKSGLPSDRFFAERPEGSVSTLKIQRTQQEDSAVYLCASSSRQSNQPQHFGDGTRLSIL.

CDR3 region: CASSTSGTTDTQYF. The CDR3 DNA sequence: TGTGCCAGCAGCACTAGCGGAACCACAGATACGCAGTATTTT. This chain joins TRBV9 and TRBJ2-3; 8 nucleotides align to TRBD2. Germline-derived CDR1 and CDR2 are SGDLS and YYNGEE. The V segment lost 4 bases and the J segment 2 bases; nucleotides outside the gene matches: 3. The CDR3 runs to 14 residues.

The rearrangement uses TRBV7-9 and TRBJ2-5, with D unresolved. Germline V gene lookup returns CDR1 SEHNR and CDR2 FQNEAQ (reference sequence). Trimming removed 4 bases from V and 1 base from J, with 4 bases in between. The CDR3 sequence is 12 residues long. The CDR3 nucleotides are TGTGCCAGCAGCTCCCCCCAAGAGACCCAGTACTTC. Encoded protein: CASSSPQETQYF.

In this sample, this clone turned up once. The chain uses TRBV30 and TRBJ1-5; no clear D gene. The CDR3 sequence is 13 residues long. Germline assignment: CDR1 GTSNPN and CDR2 SVGIG (reference sequence). Trimming shortened V by 2 bases and J by 0 bases, and 5 bases separated the two germline ends. The CDR3 protein is CAWSLDSNQPQHF. The CDR3 coding sequence is TGTGCCTGGAGTTTGGATAGCAATCAGCCCCAGCATTTT.

The table lists this clone with a count of one. The chain employs TRBV18 and TRBJ2-3, with TRBD2 matching over 11 bases. Germline assignment: CDR1 KGHSH and CDR2 LQKENI. The CDR3 extends over 16 amino acids. J lost 0 bases, V lost 2 bases, and 1 base had no gene match. As DNA, the CDR3 is TGTGCCAGCTCACCAAGACTAGCGGGGAGCACAGATACGCAGTATTTT. Translating gives CASSPRLAGSTDTQYF. The whole variable domain, filled in from reference TRBV18 and TRBJ2-3, reads NAGVMQNPRHLVRRRGQEARLRCSPMKGHSHVYWYRQLPEEGLKFMVYLQKENIIDESGMPKERFSAEFPKEGPSILRIQQVVRGDSAAYFCASSPRLAGSTDTQYFGPGTRLTVL.

The V gene is TRBV14, the J gene TRBJ1-3; D gene ambiguous. CDR1 and CDR2 (germline): SGHDN, FVKESK. The germline V and J ends were trimmed by 4 bases and 9 bases, with 16 bases remaining between them. The length of the CDR3 is 14 residues. CDR3 coding DNA: TGTGCCAGCAGCCCTTACGGACCGGAGGGCACCATATATTTT. Its protein product is CASSPYGPEGTIYF.